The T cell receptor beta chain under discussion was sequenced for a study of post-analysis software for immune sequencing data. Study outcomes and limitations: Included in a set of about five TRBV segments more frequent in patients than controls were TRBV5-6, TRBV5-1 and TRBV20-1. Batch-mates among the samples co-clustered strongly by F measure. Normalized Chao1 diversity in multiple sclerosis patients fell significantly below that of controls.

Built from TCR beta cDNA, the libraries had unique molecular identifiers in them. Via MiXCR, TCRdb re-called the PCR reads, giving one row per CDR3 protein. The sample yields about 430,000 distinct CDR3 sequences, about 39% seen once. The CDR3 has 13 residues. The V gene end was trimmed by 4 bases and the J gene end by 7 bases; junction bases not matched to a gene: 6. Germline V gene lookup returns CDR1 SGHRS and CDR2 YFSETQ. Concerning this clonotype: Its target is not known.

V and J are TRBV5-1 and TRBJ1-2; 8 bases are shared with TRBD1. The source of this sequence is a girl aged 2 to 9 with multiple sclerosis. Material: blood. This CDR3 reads CASSPGQGFGYTF. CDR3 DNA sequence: TGCGCCAGCAGCCCTGGACAGGGTTTTGGCTACACCTTC.